Below, 9 T cell receptor beta chains from the same sample are listed, as sequenced in a study of blood T cell repertoires in COVID-19. Assay: immunoSEQ multiplex PCR; the TCRdb copy retains only in-frame clones and omits some. The sample contains approximately 200,000 clones, 70% to 90% of which appear only once. The sequencing input was peripheral blood. The receptor set was obtained from a man aged 30 to 39 with COVID-19, enrolled during active disease.

The CDR3 reads CASSRNGGSSYNEQFF. CDR3 DNA: TGCGCCAGCAGCCGAAATGGGGGGAGCTCCTACAATGAGCAGTTCTTC. The chain combines TRBV4-3 with TRBJ2-1, with TRBD2 as a possible D gene (6 bases). CDR3 length: 16 amino acids. Trimming pared 4 bases from V and 0 bases from J, leaving 13 bases between. CDR1 LGHNA and CDR2 YSLEER come from the germline V gene.

DNA for the CDR3: TGCAGTGCTAGCTCTATCGATGAGCAGTTCTTC. As protein: CSASSIDEQFF. This chain connects TRBV20-1 to TRBJ2-1; D is unresolved. Looked up from germline, CDR1 is DFQATT and CDR2 is SNEGSKA (reference sequence). This CDR3 region has 11 residues. The V gene lost 3 bases and the J gene lost 8 bases, with 8 bases spanning the gap.

This sequence joins TRBV7-9 and TRBJ1-4; possible D gene TRBD1, 6 bases. This CDR3 region has 14 residues. Per germline, CDR1 SEHNR and CDR2 FQNEAQ (reference sequence). The germline V and J ends were trimmed by 4 bases and 7 bases, with 13 bases remaining between them. CDR3 in DNA: TGTGCCAGCAGCTCAGGGGCAGGAGGTGAAAAACTGTTTTTT. Amino acids: CASSSGAGGEKLFF.

The chain employs TRBV12-3 or TRBV12-4 and TRBJ2-7; D is possibly TRBD1 (5 bases). V shed 5 bases and J shed 4 bases, with 9 bases lying between them. This CDR3 region has 12 residues. As DNA, the CDR3 is TGTGCCAGCAGTCCCGACAGTTACGAGCAGTACTTC. It codes for CASSPDSYEQYF.

The chain links TRBV5-4 to TRBJ2-5; D is possibly TRBD2 (6 bases). V gave up 4 bases and J gave up 5 bases, with 24 bases separating them. Germline assignment: CDR1 SGHNT and CDR2 YYREEE (reference sequence). This CDR3 is 17 amino acids long. CDR3 nucleotide sequence: TGTGCCAGCAGCCCCACCATAGACTCTGGAGGGGTGGAGACCCAGTACTTC. It translates to CASSPTIDSGGVETQYF.

Only one count was recorded for this clone. V and J are TRBV27 and TRBJ2-1; D is uncertain. Trimming pared 3 bases from V and 3 bases from J, leaving 9 bases between. This CDR3 is built from 14 residues. From germline, CDR1 is MNHEY and CDR2 SMNVEV (reference sequence). CDR3 nucleotides: TGTGCCAGCAGTTTTGCTAGAGACTACAATGAGCAGTTCTTC. This translates into CASSFARDYNEQFF.

The CDR3 is CATRSDRAVGYTF. The CDR3 nucleotides read TGTGCCACCCGATCGGACAGGGCGGTTGGCTACACCTTC. This rearrangement joins TRBV19 to TRBJ1-2; TRBD1 agrees at 8 bases. Germline V gene sequence: CDR1 LNHDA, CDR2 SQIVND (reference sequence). This CDR3 comprises 13 residues. The V gene end was trimmed by 10 bases and the J gene end by 7 bases; junction bases not matched to a gene: 11.

V is TRBV28 and J is TRBJ2-1; 9 nucleotides line up with TRBD1. With V trimmed by 4 bases and J by 15 bases, 4 bases remained unmatched. Germline V gene lookup returns CDR1 MDHEN and CDR2 SYDVKM. This CDR3 is 11 amino acids long. CDR3 region: CASSWGQGLFF. The CDR3 nucleotides are TGTGCCAGCAGTTGGGGACAGGGTCTGTTCTTC. The full variable domain, with the rest looked up from reference TRBV28 and TRBJ2-1, is DVKVTQSSRYLVKRTGEKVFLECVQDMDHENMFWYRQDPGLGLRLIYFSYDVKMKEKGDIPEGYSVSREKKERFSLILESASTNQTSMYLCASSWGQGLFFGPGTRLTVL.

This CDR3 is CAAGYAYYEQYF. In DNA form, the CDR3 reads TGTGCCGCCGGGTATGCTTACTACGAGCAGTACTTC. V and J are TRBV6-5 and TRBJ2-7; D remains unclear. V was clipped by 11 bases and J by 3 bases, with 14 bases between them. Per germline, CDR1 MNHEY and CDR2 SVGAGI. CDR3 length equals 12 residues.